This T cell receptor beta chain came from a study of somatic mutations in cytotoxic T cells in rheumatoid arthritis. Using immunoSEQ multiplex PCR, the repertoire was profiled, and TCRdb retains in-frame clones only, with some absent. The table lists 15,000 to 20,000 clones, over 70% of them singletons, with about 10% in the top ten. Sequencing was done on a sample of CD8+ T cells sorted from blood. The receptor was isolated from a woman between 50 and 59 years old in good health.

CDR3 nucleotide sequence: TGTGCCAGCAGCGAGGGGGTAGCGGGGGACCACACAGATACGCAGTATTTT. Translated, it gives CASSEGVAGDHTDTQYF. The chain has TRBV9 and TRBJ2-3; the match to TRBD2 covers 9 bases. V shed 3 bases and J 2 bases; nucleotides not matched to a gene: 10. The CDR3 consists of 17 residues. Germline V gene sequence: CDR1 SGDLS, CDR2 YYNGEE.